This T cell receptor (beta chain) derives from a study of T cell responses to AZD1222 COVID-19 vaccine. Whole-study results and caveats: Donors, mostly white British, included more females; clonal diversity was possibly underestimated. Along spike, vaccine-associated CD4 TCRs were found throughout, with dominance at 160-218 and 743-854. Recipients of two AZD1222 doses showed rising Spike-specific TCR breadth and depth. Baseline seropositivity occurred in only a handful of AZD1222 recipients.

Profiled with immunoSEQ multiplex PCR; TCRdb holds only in-frame clones, not every one. This table holds around 76,000 clones, 84% found once. The CDR3 extends over 15 amino acids. Germline V gives CDR1 SGHTA, CDR2 FQGNSA. V lost 3 bases, J lost 3 bases, and 4 bases stayed unmatched. With respect to this clone: The antigen is not known.

The sequence was obtained from an adult in good health. The sample here was peripheral blood, taken on day 0 of AZD1222 vaccination. The chain has TRBV7-2 and TRBJ2-2, with 7 positions matching TRBD1. For the CDR3, the DNA is TGTGCCAGCAGCTTGGGACAGACGGACACCGGGGAGCTGTTTTTT. Protein sequence: CASSLGQTDTGELFF.